This T cell receptor beta chain is drawn from a study of regulatory T cells in long-lasting Graves disease. This clonotype was recorded many times. Time point defined: persistent/refractory GD, antithyroid drugs over 5 years with positive TRAb. Construction of the TCR library relied on RNA isolated from PBMCs. CDR3-region Arm-PCR and iRepertoire HTBI primers produced the TCR beta libraries. A single record per CDR3 protein comes from TCRdb applying MiXCR to the multiplex PCR reads. The sample shows 420,000 or so distinct CDR3 sequences, 20% to 25% of them seen only once. The CDR3 spans 13 residues. The V and J ends lost 4 bases and 2 bases, in that order; junction bases with no gene match: 0. The V gene's germline CDR1 is SNHLY and CDR2 FYNNEI.

This clonotype was sampled from a female donor with Graves disease. The material was peripheral blood mononuclear cells (PBMCs), obtained when the disease was refractory, from a patient treated with antithyroid drugs. V usage is TRBV2 and J usage is TRBJ2-7; 9 bases are a match to TRBD2. CDR3 residues: CASSGLAAYEQYF. The CDR3 DNA follows: TGTGCCAGCAGTGGACTAGCGGCCTACGAGCAGTACTTC.